This T cell receptor (beta chain) was observed in a study of T cell clonotyping in hematopoietic cell transplantation. The CDR3 has 13 amino acids. V was trimmed by 5 bases and J by 3 bases, leaving 11 bases between them. Germline lookup yields CDR1 SEHNR and CDR2 FQNEAQ (reference sequence). Profiled with immunoSEQ multiplex PCR; TCRdb holds only in-frame clones, not every one. The sample holds approximately 10,000 clones, 89% seen once. The TCR sequence derives from a human donor who either received an allogeneic hematopoietic cell transplant for a myeloid malignancy or was a related donor (not recorded which). Some clones in this sample may be carry-over from other donors' samples. Input material: peripheral blood mononuclear cells. The chain joins TRBV7-9 to TRBJ2-7; tentatively, D is TRBD1 (6 bases). The chain's CDR3 is CASSRKDSYEQYF. CDR3 in DNA: TGTGCCAGCAGCAGGAAGGACAGCTACGAGCAGTACTTC. Complete variable domain (other parts from reference TRBV7-9 and TRBJ2-7): DTGVSQNPRHKITKRGQNVTFRCDPISEHNRLYWYRQTLGQGPEFLTYFQNEAQLEKSRLLSDRFSAERPKGSFSTLEIQRTEQGDSAMYLCASSRKDSYEQYFGPGTRLTVT.